This TCR beta chain was sequenced during a study of blood T cells in healthy people across ages. Primers used in a second PCR of roughly 6 to 12 cycles were a sample-barcoded 5' primer and a J-beta primer mix. TCRdb used MiXCR to reprocess the 5' RACE reads, holding one entry per CDR3 protein. Of 1.5 million to 2 million distinct CDR3 sequences listed, roughly 27% are singletons. Regarding this clonotype: Antigen: not known.

Study outcomes and limitations: Changes seen in expanded clonotypes were possibly confounded by donor CMV status left unknown. The percentage of naive T cells correlated strongly with TCR beta diversity.

In germline, CDR1 is SGDLS, CDR2 YYNGEE. The CDR3 consists of 15 residues. Trimming cost V 0 bases and J 2 bases, with 10 bases left between them. The sequenced sample was blood. This TCR was sampled from a woman aged 30 to 39 in good health. The V gene is TRBV9, the J gene TRBJ2-3, with D possibly TRBD2 on 5 matching bases. The CDR3 loop reads CASSVGTGNTDTQYF. The CDR3 DNA reads as TGTGCCAGCAGCGTAGGAACGGGGAACACAGATACGCAGTATTTT.